This record covers a single T cell receptor beta chain. The antigen is not known. A much larger clone lies one base from this, so it may be a read error. The data originate from a study of regulatory T cells in long-lasting Graves disease. Trimming shortened V by 4 bases and J by 2 bases, and 12 bases separated the two germline ends. CDR1 SNHLY and CDR2 FYNNEI come from the germline V gene. This CDR3 region has 15 residues. With iRepertoire HTBI primers and Arm-PCR of CDR3 regions, TCR beta libraries were built. Original handling: Identification across samples found 50 to 80 TRBV and 15 or so TRBJ segments. TCRdb recomputed calls from the multiplex PCR reads with MiXCR, one row per CDR3 protein. V and J calls and clone size were set by TCRdb, not the authors. The sample shows about 400,000 distinct CDR3 sequences, more than 20% of them seen only once. The time point here: persistent/refractory GD, antithyroid drugs over 5 years with positive TRAb. PBMCs were the source of the RNA used for TCR sequencing.

Points from the study as a whole: Preferential use of TRBV28, TRBJ1-2 and TRBJ2-5 was seen in persistent disease.

Sequencing used peripheral blood mononuclear cells (PBMCs), obtained when the disease was refractory, from a patient treated with antithyroid drugs. The rearrangement joins TRBV2 to TRBJ1-5; tentative D call: TRBD1 (5 bases). This receptor was obtained from a female donor with Graves disease. The CDR3: CASSVGAVGNQPQHF. The CDR3 DNA follows: TGTGCCAGCAGTGTAGGGGCGGTGGGCAATCAGCCCCAGCATTTT.